This T cell receptor beta chain was found in a study of shared clonotypes between healthy human individuals. Broader study findings: Only a few donors were included, so the genetic and exposure-history diversity represented was limited. In contrast to clonotypes shared by all four donors, non-shared clonotypes had lower generation probabilities. Clonotype sharing levels among donors were expected to vary with sequencing depth.

The germline gives CDR1 SGHAT, CDR2 FQNNGV. This CDR3 has 15 amino acids. With 1 base removed from V and 3 bases from J, the gap between germline ends came to 10 bases. At deep level, the assay was performed. Clones were read by immunoSEQ multiplex PCR, and TCRdb kept only the in-frame ones, dropping some. This sample yields over a million clones, of which around 78% are seen a single time; roughly 0.57% belongs to the top ten. Worth noting for this clone: Antigen: not known.

The J gene is TRBJ1-5, the V gene TRBV11-2, with a weak D call TRBD1 (6 bases). The sample was memory CD4+ T cells from PBMCs. The subset here: CD45RA-negative fraction. This clonotype originated in a man younger than 35 in good health. Some clones in this sample may be carry-over from other donors' samples. For the CDR3, the DNA is TGTGCCAGCAGCTTAGTACAGGGCCCCAATCAGCCCCAGCATTTT. Translating it yields CASSLVQGPNQPQHF. Variable domain in full (rest from reference TRBV11-2 and TRBJ1-5): EAGVAQSPRYKIIEKRQSVAFWCNPISGHATLYWYQQILGQGPKLLIQFQNNGVVDDSQLPKDRFSAERLKGVDSTLKIQPAKLEDSAVYLCASSLVQGPNQPQHFGDGTRLSIL.